A single T cell receptor beta chain is shown here with its context. Its antigen is unidentified. The data belong to a study of beta chain features in type 1 diabetes. For the study at large: Sorted cell examination encompassed about 110,000,000 cells across all samples.

Trimming took 5 bases from V and 4 from J, leaving 11 bases between them. Germline V lookup: CDR1 SEHNR, CDR2 FQNEAQ (reference sequence). The CDR3 is 13 residues long. The authors reverse transcribed all of the isolated RNA, so sequencing captured expressed TCRB transcripts. Sequencing used immunoSEQ multiplex PCR; TCRdb keeps in-frame clones, though not all of them. The table lists some 700,000 clones, around 15% of them singletons. The study, taken as a whole, reports: Within each of all four CD4+ subsets, Type 1 diabetes patients had TCRB CDR3s that were moderately but significantly shorter. A pattern of fewer insertions and more deletions at VDJ junctions was seen in type 1 diabetes patients.

The TCR sequence derives from a man younger than 35 with type 1 diabetes. The sequencing input was naive CD4+ T cells from blood. The chain links TRBV7-9 to TRBJ1-2, with D perhaps TRBD1 (5 bases). CDR3 bases: TGTGCCAGCAGCCCAGCGGGGGGCTATGGCTACACCTTC. Its protein is CASSPAGGYGYTF.